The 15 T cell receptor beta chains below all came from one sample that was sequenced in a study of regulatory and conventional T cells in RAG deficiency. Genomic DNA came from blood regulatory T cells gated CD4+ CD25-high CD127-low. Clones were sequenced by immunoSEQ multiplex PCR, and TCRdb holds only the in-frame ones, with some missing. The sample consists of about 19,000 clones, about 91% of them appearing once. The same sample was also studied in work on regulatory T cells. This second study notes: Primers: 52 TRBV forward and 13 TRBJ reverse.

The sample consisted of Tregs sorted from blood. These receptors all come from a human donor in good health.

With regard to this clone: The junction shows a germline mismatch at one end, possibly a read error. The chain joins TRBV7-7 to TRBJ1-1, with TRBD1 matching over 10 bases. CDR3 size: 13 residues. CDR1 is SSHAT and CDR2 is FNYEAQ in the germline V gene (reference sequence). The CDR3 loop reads CASSLGQGFEAFF. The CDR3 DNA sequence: TGTGCTAGCAGCTTGGGACAGGGGTTTGAAGCTTTCTTT.

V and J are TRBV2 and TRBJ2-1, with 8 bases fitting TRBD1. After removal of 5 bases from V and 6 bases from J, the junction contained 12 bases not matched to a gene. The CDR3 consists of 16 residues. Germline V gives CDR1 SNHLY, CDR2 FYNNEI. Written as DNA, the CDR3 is TGTGCCAGCAGTAACCAGGGGGCTTTTAAGCTCAATGAGCAGTTCTTC. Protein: CASSNQGAFKLNEQFF. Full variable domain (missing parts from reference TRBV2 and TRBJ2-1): EPEVTQTPSHQVTQMGQEVILRCVPISNHLYFYWYRQILGQKVEFLVSFYNNEISEKSEIFDDQFSVERPDGSNFTLKIRSTKLEDSAMYFCASSNQGAFKLNEQFFGPGTRLTVL.

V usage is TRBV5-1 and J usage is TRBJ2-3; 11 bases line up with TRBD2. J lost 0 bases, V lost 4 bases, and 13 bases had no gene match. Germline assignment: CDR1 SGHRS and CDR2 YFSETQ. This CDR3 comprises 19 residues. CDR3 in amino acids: CASSPGLAGGTASTDTQYF. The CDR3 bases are TGCGCCAGCAGCCCGGGGCTAGCGGGGGGAACAGCTAGCACAGATACGCAGTATTTT.

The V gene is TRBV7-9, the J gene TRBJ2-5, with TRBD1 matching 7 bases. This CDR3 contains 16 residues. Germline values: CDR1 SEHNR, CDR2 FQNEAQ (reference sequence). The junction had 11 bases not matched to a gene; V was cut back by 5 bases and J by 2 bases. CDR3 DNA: TGTGCCAGCAGCCCCCAGGGGGTCGGGCATCAAGAGACCCAGTACTTC. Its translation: CASSPQGVGHQETQYF.

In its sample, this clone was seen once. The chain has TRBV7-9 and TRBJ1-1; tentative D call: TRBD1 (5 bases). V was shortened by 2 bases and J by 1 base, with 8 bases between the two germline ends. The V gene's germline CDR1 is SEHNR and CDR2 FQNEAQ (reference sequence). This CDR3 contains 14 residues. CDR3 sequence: CASSLTQGNTEAFF. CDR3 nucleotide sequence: TGTGCCAGCAGCTTAACCCAGGGGAACACTGAAGCTTTCTTT.

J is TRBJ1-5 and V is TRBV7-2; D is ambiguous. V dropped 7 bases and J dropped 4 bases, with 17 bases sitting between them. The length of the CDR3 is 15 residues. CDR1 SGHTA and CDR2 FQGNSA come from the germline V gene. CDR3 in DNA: TGTGCCAGCACCTCCGCACTCCGAGGGAATCAGCCCCAGCATTTT. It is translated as CASTSALRGNQPQHF.

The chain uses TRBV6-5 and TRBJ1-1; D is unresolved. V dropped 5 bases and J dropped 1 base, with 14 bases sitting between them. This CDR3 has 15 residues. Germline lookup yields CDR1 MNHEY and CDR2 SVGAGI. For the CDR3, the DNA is TGTGCCAGCAGTCGGCCCCAGGCGACGAACACTGAAGCTTTCTTT. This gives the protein CASSRPQATNTEAFF.

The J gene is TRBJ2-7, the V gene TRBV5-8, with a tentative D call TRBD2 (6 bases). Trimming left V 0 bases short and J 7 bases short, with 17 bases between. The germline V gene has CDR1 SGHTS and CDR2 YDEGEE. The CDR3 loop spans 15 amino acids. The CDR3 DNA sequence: TGTGCCAGCAGCTTGGCTGGGACTCAACTGAGGGAGCAGTACTTC. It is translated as CASSLAGTQLREQYF.

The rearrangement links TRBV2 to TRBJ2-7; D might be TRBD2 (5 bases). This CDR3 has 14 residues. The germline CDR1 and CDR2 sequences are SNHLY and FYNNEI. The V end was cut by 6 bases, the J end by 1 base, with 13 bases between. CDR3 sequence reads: CASRQDWRSYEQYF. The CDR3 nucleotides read TGTGCCAGCAGGCAGGACTGGCGGTCCTACGAGCAGTACTTC.

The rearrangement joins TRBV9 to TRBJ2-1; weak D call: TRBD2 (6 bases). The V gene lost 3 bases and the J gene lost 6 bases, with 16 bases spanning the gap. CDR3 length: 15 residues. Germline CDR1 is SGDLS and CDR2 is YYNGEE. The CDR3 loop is CASSAGLGLLNEQFF. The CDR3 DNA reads TGTGCCAGCAGCGCGGGACTGGGGCTCCTCAATGAGCAGTTCTTC.

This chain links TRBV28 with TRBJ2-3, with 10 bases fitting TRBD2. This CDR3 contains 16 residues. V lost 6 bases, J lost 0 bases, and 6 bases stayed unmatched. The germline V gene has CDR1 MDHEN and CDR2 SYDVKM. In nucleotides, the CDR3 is TGTGCCAGCAGCCCCGGGACTAGCGATAGCACAGATACGCAGTATTTT. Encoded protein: CASSPGTSDSTDTQYF.

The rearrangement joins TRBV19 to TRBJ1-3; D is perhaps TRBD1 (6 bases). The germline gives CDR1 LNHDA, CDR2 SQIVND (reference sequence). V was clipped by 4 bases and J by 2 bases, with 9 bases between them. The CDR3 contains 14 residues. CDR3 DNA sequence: TGTGCCAGTAGTAACCCAGGGGCTGGAAACACCATATATTTT. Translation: CASSNPGAGNTIYF.

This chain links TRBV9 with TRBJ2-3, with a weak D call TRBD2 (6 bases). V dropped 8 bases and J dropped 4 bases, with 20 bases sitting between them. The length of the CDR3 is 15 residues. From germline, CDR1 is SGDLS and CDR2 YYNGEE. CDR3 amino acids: CASSPSLSGPDTQYF. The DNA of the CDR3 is TGTGCCAGTTCCCCCTCCCTTAGCGGCCCAGATACGCAGTATTTT.

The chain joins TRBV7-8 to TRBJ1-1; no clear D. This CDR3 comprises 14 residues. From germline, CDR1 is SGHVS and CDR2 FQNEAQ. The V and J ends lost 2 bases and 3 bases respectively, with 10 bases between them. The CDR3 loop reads CASSLTMRDTEAFF. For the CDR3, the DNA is TGTGCCAGCAGCTTAACAATGCGGGACACTGAAGCTTTCTTT.

The CDR3 sequence: CASRKTGQGVGNTIYF. CDR3 bases: TGTGCCAGCAGGAAAACCGGACAGGGTGTAGGAAACACCATATATTTT. V usage is TRBV28 and J usage is TRBJ1-3; 8 bases line up with TRBD1. J gave up 4 bases and V 6 bases, and 11 bases lay outside the gene matches. The germline V gene encodes CDR1 MDHEN and CDR2 SYDVKM. This CDR3 region has 16 residues.